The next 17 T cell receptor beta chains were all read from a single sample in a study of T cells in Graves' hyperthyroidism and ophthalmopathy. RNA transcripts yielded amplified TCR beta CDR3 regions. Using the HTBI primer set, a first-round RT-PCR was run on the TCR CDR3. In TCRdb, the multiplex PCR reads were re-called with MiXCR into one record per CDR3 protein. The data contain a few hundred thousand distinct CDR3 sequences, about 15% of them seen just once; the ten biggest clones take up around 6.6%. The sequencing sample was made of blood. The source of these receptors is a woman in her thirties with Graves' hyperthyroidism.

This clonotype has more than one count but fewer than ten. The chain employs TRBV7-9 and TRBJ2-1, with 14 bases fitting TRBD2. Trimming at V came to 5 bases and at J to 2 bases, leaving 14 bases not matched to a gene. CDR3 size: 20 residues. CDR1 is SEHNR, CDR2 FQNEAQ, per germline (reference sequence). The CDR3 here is CASSPRTSGRSDRTYNEQFF. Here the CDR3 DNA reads TGTGCCAGCAGCCCCCGGACTAGCGGGAGGTCAGACCGCACCTACAATGAGCAGTTCTTC.

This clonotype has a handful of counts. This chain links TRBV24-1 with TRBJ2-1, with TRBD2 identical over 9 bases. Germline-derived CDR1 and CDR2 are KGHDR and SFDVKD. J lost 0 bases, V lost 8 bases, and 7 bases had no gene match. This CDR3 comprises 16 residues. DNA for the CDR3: TGTGCCACCACCGGACTAGCGTTTTTCTCCTACAATGAGCAGTTCTTC. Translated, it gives CATTGLAFFSYNEQFF.

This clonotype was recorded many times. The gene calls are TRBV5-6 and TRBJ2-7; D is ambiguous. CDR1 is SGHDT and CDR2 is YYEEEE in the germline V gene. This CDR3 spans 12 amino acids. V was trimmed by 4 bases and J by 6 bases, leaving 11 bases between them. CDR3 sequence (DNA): TGTGCCAGCAGCAGGCAAAATGGCGAGCAGTACTTC. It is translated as CASSRQNGEQYF.

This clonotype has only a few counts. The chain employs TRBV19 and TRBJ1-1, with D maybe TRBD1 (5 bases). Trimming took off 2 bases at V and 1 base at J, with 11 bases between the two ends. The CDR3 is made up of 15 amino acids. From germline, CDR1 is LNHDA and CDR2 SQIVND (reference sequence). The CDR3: CASSIKGPRNTEAFF. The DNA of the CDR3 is TGTGCCAGTAGTATAAAGGGACCGAGGAACACTGAAGCTTTCTTT. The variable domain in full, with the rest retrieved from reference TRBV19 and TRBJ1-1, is DGGITQSPKYLFRKEGQNVTLSCEQNLNHDAMYWYRQDPGQGLRLIYYSQIVNDFQKGDIAEGYSVSREKKESFPLTVTSAQKNPTAFYLCASSIKGPRNTEAFFGQGTRLTVV.

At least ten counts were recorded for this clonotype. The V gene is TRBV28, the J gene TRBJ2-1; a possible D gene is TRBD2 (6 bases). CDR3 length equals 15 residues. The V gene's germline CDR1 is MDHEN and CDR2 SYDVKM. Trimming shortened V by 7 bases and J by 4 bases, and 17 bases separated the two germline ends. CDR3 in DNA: TGTGCCAGCACCTTAGGAGCTAGCGTTTACAATGAGCAGTTCTTC. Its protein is CASTLGASVYNEQFF.

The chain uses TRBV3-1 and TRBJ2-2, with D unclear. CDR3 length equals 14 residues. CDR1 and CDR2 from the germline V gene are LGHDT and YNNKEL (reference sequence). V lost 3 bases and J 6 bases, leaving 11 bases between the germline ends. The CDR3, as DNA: TGTGCCAGCAGCCAGTATGGCGGACCCGGGGAGCTGTTTTTT. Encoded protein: CASSQYGGPGELFF. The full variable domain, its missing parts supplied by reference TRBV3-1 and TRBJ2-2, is DTAVSQTPKYLVTQMGNDKSIKCEQNLGHDTMYWYKQDSKKFLKIMFSYNNKELIINETVPNRFSPKSPDKAHLNLHINSLELGDSAVYFCASSQYGGPGELFFGEGSRLTVL.

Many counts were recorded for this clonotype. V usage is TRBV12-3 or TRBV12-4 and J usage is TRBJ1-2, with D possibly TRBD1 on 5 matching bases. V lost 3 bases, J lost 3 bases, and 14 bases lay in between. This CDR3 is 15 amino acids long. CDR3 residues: CASSLGVGRYYGYTF. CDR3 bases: TGTGCCAGCAGTTTGGGGGTTGGAAGGTACTATGGCTACACCTTC.

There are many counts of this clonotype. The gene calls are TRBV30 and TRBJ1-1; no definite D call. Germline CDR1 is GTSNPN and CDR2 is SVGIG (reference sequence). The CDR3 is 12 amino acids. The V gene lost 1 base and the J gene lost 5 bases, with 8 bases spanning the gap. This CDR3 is CAWSAQWTEAFF. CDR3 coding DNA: TGTGCCTGGAGTGCCCAATGGACTGAAGCTTTCTTT.

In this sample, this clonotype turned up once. The CDR3 DNA sequence: TGTGCCAGCAGCTTAGGCCCCCGTATCGGGACAGGGACCACAGATACGCAGTATTTT. This codes for CASSLGPRIGTGTTDTQYF. J is TRBJ2-3 and V is TRBV7-3, with 9 bases lining up with TRBD1. Germline V gives CDR1 SGHTA, CDR2 FQGTGA. The CDR3 spans 19 residues. V shed 2 bases, J shed 2 bases, and the junction held 14 bases outside the gene matches.

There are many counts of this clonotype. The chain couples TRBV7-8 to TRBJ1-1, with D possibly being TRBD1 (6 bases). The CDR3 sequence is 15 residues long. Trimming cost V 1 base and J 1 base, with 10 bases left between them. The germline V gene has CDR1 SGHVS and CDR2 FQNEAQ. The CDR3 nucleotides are TGTGCCAGCAGCTTAGGGCTCAGGGGGAACACTGAAGCTTTCTTT. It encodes CASSLGLRGNTEAFF.

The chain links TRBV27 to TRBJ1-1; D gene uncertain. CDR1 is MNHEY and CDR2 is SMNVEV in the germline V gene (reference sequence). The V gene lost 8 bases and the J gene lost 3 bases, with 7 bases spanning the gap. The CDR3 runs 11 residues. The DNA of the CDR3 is TGTGCCAGCGGTGCGGACACTGAAGCTTTCTTT. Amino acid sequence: CASGADTEAFF.

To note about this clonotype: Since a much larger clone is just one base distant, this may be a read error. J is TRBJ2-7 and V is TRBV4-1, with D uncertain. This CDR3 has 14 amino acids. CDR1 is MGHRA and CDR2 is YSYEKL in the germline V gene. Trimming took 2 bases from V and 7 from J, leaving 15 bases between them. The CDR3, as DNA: TGCGCCAGCAGCCAAACGATAGTGGGCAATGAGCAGTACTTC. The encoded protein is CASSQTIVGNEQYF.

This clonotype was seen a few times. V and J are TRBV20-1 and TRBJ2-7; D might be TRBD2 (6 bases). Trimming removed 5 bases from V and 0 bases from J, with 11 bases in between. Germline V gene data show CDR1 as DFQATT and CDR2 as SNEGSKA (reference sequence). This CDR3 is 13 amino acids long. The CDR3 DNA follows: TGCAGTGCTGGGGGGTTTAGCTCCTACGAGCAGTACTTC. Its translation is CSAGGFSSYEQYF.

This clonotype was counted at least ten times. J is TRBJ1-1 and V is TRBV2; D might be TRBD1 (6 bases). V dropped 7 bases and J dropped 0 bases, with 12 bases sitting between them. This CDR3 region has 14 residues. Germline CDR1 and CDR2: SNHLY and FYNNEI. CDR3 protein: CASTSGQMNTEAFF. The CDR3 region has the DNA TGTGCCAGCACCTCAGGACAGATGAACACTGAAGCTTTCTTT.

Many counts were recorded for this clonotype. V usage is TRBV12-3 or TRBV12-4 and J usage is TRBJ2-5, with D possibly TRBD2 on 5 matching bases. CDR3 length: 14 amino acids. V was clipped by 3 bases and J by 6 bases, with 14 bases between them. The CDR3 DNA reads TGTGCCAGCAGTTTTTTGGGAGTGGTTAAGACCCAGTACTTC. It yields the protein CASSFLGVVKTQYF.

The CDR3 region is CASSYLGLADQETQYF. CDR3 bases: TGTGCCAGCAGTTACTTGGGACTAGCCGACCAAGAGACCCAGTACTTC. The chain links TRBV6-5 to TRBJ2-5; 9 bases agree with TRBD2. The germline V gene has CDR1 MNHEY and CDR2 SVGAGI. The ends lost 1 base at V and 0 bases at J; junction bases unmatched: 3. The length of the CDR3 is 16 residues.

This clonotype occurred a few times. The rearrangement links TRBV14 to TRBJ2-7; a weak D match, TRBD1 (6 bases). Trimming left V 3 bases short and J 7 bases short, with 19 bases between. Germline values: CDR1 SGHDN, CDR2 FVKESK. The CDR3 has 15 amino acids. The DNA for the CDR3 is TGTGCCAGCAGCCACCGGGACATGCCCCGAATGGAGCAGTACTTC. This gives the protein CASSHRDMPRMEQYF.